This T cell receptor (beta chain) was captured in a study of radiation and T cells in renal cell carcinoma. Study-wide context: Nephrectomy followed 15 Gy stereotactic body radiation by 4 weeks.

Comments on this clone: The antigen is unknown.

Repertoires were generated with immunoSEQ multiplex PCR, while TCRdb's copy carries only in-frame clones and drops some. In the table there are 120,000 or so clones, more than 70% of which are singletons. Regarding the study as a whole: In blood, top tumor clones expanded by 2 weeks, shrinking by 4. Baseline intratumoral clonotype presence is unknown without pretreatment biopsies.

V was pared by 5 bases and J by 7 bases, with 8 bases of the junction left unmatched. Germline V gene data show CDR1 as SGHAT and CDR2 as FQNNGV. The CDR3 runs to 14 residues. The time point: blood 2 weeks post-SBRT. Indicated treatment: 15 Gy SBRT to primary tumor, nephrectomy 4 weeks later. Sequencing used blood, obtained from a patient whose treatment included radiotherapy and nephrectomy. This clonotype originated in a woman aged 70-85 years with renal cell carcinoma. This sequence joins TRBV11-2 and TRBJ2-5; 9 bases are a match to TRBD2. The CDR3, as DNA: TGTGCCAGCAGCATGACAGGAGCGGGGGGGACCCAGTACTTC. It codes for CASSMTGAGGTQYF.